The 28 T cell receptor beta chains below all came from one sample that was sequenced in a study of blood T cell repertoires in COVID-19. TCRdb's copy holds only in-frame clones and misses some; the assay was immunoSEQ multiplex PCR. The sample shows approximately 67,000 clones, 87% of them seen only once. Sequences were obtained from peripheral blood. These receptors originate from a man over 45 with active COVID-19.

The chain is built from TRBV6-5 and TRBJ1-1, with TRBD1 identical over 8 bases. The V and J ends lost 5 bases and 6 bases, in that order; junction bases with no gene match: 5. CDR1 and CDR2 (germline): MNHEY, SVGAGI. This CDR3 region has 13 residues. The CDR3, as DNA: TGTGCCAGCAGTCCTGACAGGGGCGCTGAAGCTTTCTTT. Its translation is CASSPDRGAEAFF.

This chain joins TRBV7-2 and TRBJ2-2; 13 bases agree with TRBD2. Looked up from germline, CDR1 is SGHTA and CDR2 is FQGNSA. Trimming took 5 bases from V and 4 from J; bases not matched to a gene: 7. CDR3 length: 17 amino acids. Here the CDR3 reads CASSLRTSGSTTGELFF. The CDR3 DNA sequence: TGTGCCAGCAGCCTAAGGACTAGCGGGAGCACCACCGGGGAGCTGTTTTTT. The variable domain in full, with the rest retrieved from reference TRBV7-2 and TRBJ2-2, is GAGVSQSPSNKVTEKGKDVELRCDPISGHTALYWYRQSLGQGLEFLIYFQGNSAPDKSGLPSDRFSAERTGGSVSTLTIQRTQQEDSAVYLCASSLRTSGSTTGELFFGEGSRLTVL.

This sequence joins TRBV5-1 and TRBJ2-7; 11 bases align to TRBD2. V shed 2 bases, J shed 7 bases, and the junction held 11 bases outside the gene matches. This CDR3 is built from 16 residues. The germline gives CDR1 SGHRS, CDR2 YFSETQ. This CDR3 is CASSFSGRASAGEQYF. The CDR3, as DNA: TGCGCCAGCAGCTTTAGCGGGAGGGCCTCCGCGGGGGAGCAGTACTTC.

This chain links TRBV18 with TRBJ2-7; 8 bases are a match to TRBD2. This CDR3 has 15 residues. In germline, CDR1 is KGHSH, CDR2 LQKENI. V shed 3 bases and J 0 bases; nucleotides not matched to a gene: 4. CDR3 DNA: TGTGCCAGCTCACCTACTAGCGGAAACTCCTACGAGCAGTACTTC. Translated, it gives CASSPTSGNSYEQYF.

As regards this clone: The junction differs from germline at one of its ends, possibly a read error. This chain connects TRBV4-2 to TRBJ1-5; D not resolved. Germline V gives CDR1 LGHNA, CDR2 YNFKEQ. This CDR3 region has 14 residues. Here the CDR3 DNA reads TGTACCAGCAGCCAAGACCTTAGCAATCAGCCCCAGCATTTT. It specifies CTSSQDLSNQPQHF.

The chain carries TRBV4-3 and TRBJ1-2; D is uncertain. CDR3 length equals 16 residues. V lost 0 bases to trimming and J lost 4 bases, with 15 bases between them. CDR1 and CDR2 from the germline V gene are LGHNA and YSLEER. CDR3 region: CASSQDRVSRSYGYTF. CDR3 bases: TGCGCCAGCAGCCAAGATCGGGTGTCGAGGAGCTATGGCTACACCTTC.

The rearrangement uses TRBV11-2 and TRBJ1-6, with D possibly matching TRBD1 (6 bases). Trimming stripped 6 bases from V and 3 bases from J, with 15 bases between. The CDR3 has 16 amino acids. Germline V gives CDR1 SGHAT, CDR2 FQNNGV. The CDR3 DNA sequence: TGTGCCAGCAGACGTCGGACAGATTTCTATAATTCACCCCTCCACTTT. Amino acid sequence: CASRRRTDFYNSPLHF.

The gene calls are TRBV7-6 and TRBJ1-2, with 8 positions matching TRBD1. The germline V gene encodes CDR1 SGHVS and CDR2 FNYEAQ. This CDR3 has 15 amino acids. Germline trimming cut 2 bases from V and 0 bases from J; bases unmatched to any gene: 2. The CDR3 here is CASSLTGQANYGYTF. CDR3 sequence (DNA): TGTGCCAGCAGCTTAACGGGACAGGCTAACTATGGCTACACCTTC.

In this sample, this clone turned up once. V is TRBV19 and J is TRBJ2-2, with TRBD2 matching 7 bases. The V gene's germline CDR1 is LNHDA and CDR2 SQIVND (reference sequence). The ends lost 9 bases at V and 3 bases at J; junction bases unmatched: 13. This CDR3 spans 16 amino acids. CDR3 loop: CASFIGAGRDTGELFF. CDR3 in DNA: TGTGCCAGCTTCATAGGAGCGGGAAGGGACACCGGGGAGCTGTTTTTT.

This chain joins TRBV9 and TRBJ1-2; D is perhaps TRBD1 (5 bases). This CDR3 has 15 residues. Germline CDR1 is SGDLS and CDR2 is YYNGEE. Trimming shortened V by 0 bases and J by 5 bases, and 14 bases separated the two germline ends. CDR3 loop: CASSVGGQGGYGYTF. In nucleotides, the CDR3 is TGTGCCAGCAGCGTAGGAGGTCAGGGAGGGTATGGCTACACCTTC.

Only a few counts were recorded for this clone. The chain is built from TRBV5-1 and TRBJ1-5; D is unresolved. Between the trimmed V and J ends, which lost 4 bases and 9 bases, there was a span of 14 bases. The CDR3 spans 13 residues. Germline CDR1 and CDR2: SGHRS and YFSETQ. For the CDR3, the DNA is TGCGCCAGCAGCCCTAGCGGGTTTGGGCCCCAGCATTTT. Encoded protein: CASSPSGFGPQHF. Full variable domain (remainder filled in from reference TRBV5-1 and TRBJ1-5): KAGVTQTPRYLIKTRGQQVTLSCSPISGHRSVSWYQQTPGQGLQFLFEYFSETQRNKGNFPGRFSGRQFSNSRSEMNVSTLELGDSALYLCASSPSGFGPQHFGDGTRLSIL.

The chain combines TRBV5-1 with TRBJ2-5, with 12 bases identical to TRBD1. After removal of 0 bases from V and 4 bases from J, the junction contained 1 base not matched to a gene. Germline values: CDR1 SGHRS, CDR2 YFSETQ. The CDR3 contains 15 residues. The CDR3 sequence is CASSLGDRGRETQYF. The CDR3 DNA follows: TGCGCCAGCAGCTTGGGGGACAGGGGGCGAGAGACCCAGTACTTC.

This chain links TRBV4-3 with TRBJ2-3, with D possibly TRBD1 on 5 matching bases. The germline V gene encodes CDR1 LGHNA and CDR2 YSLEER. V gave up 0 bases and J gave up 0 bases, with 13 bases separating them. CDR3 size: 17 residues. The CDR3 DNA follows: TGCGCCAGCAGCCAAGATCTAGGTACAGGAAGCACAGATACGCAGTATTTT. This translates into CASSQDLGTGSTDTQYF.

The genes are TRBV28 and TRBJ2-2; D is undetermined. CDR3 length: 17 amino acids. CDR1 MDHEN and CDR2 SYDVKM come from the germline V gene. The ends were cut back, 4 bases at V and 4 bases at J, with 19 bases in the middle. CDR3 sequence reads: CASSSMLTLYSTGELFF. CDR3 coding DNA: TGTGCCAGCAGTTCTATGTTAACTTTATACTCCACCGGGGAGCTGTTTTTT. Filled out from reference TRBV28 and TRBJ2-2, the complete variable domain reads DVKVTQSSRYLVKRTGEKVFLECVQDMDHENMFWYRQDPGLGLRLIYFSYDVKMKEKGDIPEGYSVSREKKERFSLILESASTNQTSMYLCASSSMLTLYSTGELFFGEGSRLTVL.

The chain carries TRBV27 and TRBJ2-2, with TRBD2 matching over 8 bases. With V trimmed by 7 bases and J by 1 base, 5 bases remained unmatched. Germline CDR1 reads MNHEY; CDR2 reads SMNVEV (reference sequence). This CDR3 spans 15 amino acids. CDR3 nucleotide sequence: TGTGCCAGCAAGAGGCTAGCGGGGAACACCGGGGAGCTGTTTTTT. Encoded protein: CASKRLAGNTGELFF.

This clone has just one count. This sequence joins TRBV7-2 and TRBJ2-5; TRBD2 might be the D (6 bases). Germline V gene data show CDR1 as SGHTA and CDR2 as FQGNSA. Between the trimmed V and J ends, which lost 4 bases and 3 bases, there was a span of 12 bases. The CDR3 covers 14 residues. DNA for the CDR3: TGTGCCAGCAGCTCCGGAGGGTTAAAAGAGACCCAGTACTTC. As protein: CASSSGGLKETQYF.

V is TRBV4-2 and J is TRBJ2-7, with 8 bases lining up with TRBD1. Germline CDR1 and CDR2: LGHNA and YNFKEQ. The V segment lost 0 bases and the J segment 0 bases; nucleotides outside the gene matches: 1. The CDR3 spans 15 residues. CDR3 amino acids: CASSQEDRDSYEQYF. DNA for the CDR3: TGTGCCAGCAGCCAAGAGGACAGGGACTCCTACGAGCAGTACTTC.

The J gene is TRBJ1-6, the V gene TRBV7-9; tentatively, D is TRBD1 (5 bases). From germline, CDR1 is SEHNR and CDR2 FQNEAQ (reference sequence). V was shortened by 1 base and J by 7 bases, with 11 bases between the two germline ends. The CDR3 runs to 15 residues. CDR3 nucleotides: TGTGCCAGCAGCTTAGGGGGCGCGGACAATTCACCCCTCCACTTT. This sequence encodes CASSLGGADNSPLHF.

V and J are TRBV2 and TRBJ2-5; D possibly corresponds to TRBD2 (6 bases). This CDR3 is built from 14 residues. Germline CDR1 SNHLY, CDR2 FYNNEI. Trimming cost V 6 bases and J 7 bases, with 18 bases left between them. DNA for the CDR3: TGTGCCAGCAGCGCTCAGGTCCTGGGGGGGACCCAGTACTTC. Protein: CASSAQVLGGTQYF. Full variable domain (rest looked up from reference TRBV2 and TRBJ2-5): EPEVTQTPSHQVTQMGQEVILRCVPISNHLYFYWYRQILGQKVEFLVSFYNNEISEKSEIFDDQFSVERPDGSNFTLKIRSTKLEDSAMYFCASSAQVLGGTQYFGPGTRLLVL.

This chain links TRBV28 with TRBJ2-7, with 11 bases lining up with TRBD2. Germline CDR1 reads MDHEN; CDR2 reads SYDVKM. The CDR3 contains 17 residues. The V segment lost 2 bases and the J segment 3 bases; nucleotides outside the gene matches: 9. This CDR3 reads CASSLRTSGSSRYEQYF. The CDR3 coding sequence is TGTGCCAGCAGTTTACGGACTAGCGGGTCCTCCCGCTACGAGCAGTACTTC. The full variable domain, completed using reference TRBV28 and TRBJ2-7, is DVKVTQSSRYLVKRTGEKVFLECVQDMDHENMFWYRQDPGLGLRLIYFSYDVKMKEKGDIPEGYSVSREKKERFSLILESASTNQTSMYLCASSLRTSGSSRYEQYFGPGTRLTVT.

This chain uses TRBV19 with TRBJ2-3; possible D gene TRBD2, 5 bases. Germline lookup yields CDR1 LNHDA and CDR2 SQIVND (reference sequence). V lost 0 bases and J 2 bases, leaving 9 bases between the germline ends. CDR3 length equals 15 residues. CDR3 amino acids: CASSIEGALTDTQYF. CDR3 sequence (DNA): TGTGCCAGTAGTATAGAGGGAGCCCTCACAGATACGCAGTATTTT.

The chain couples TRBV5-6 to TRBJ2-3; D might be TRBD2 (5 bases). Germline CDR1 reads SGHDT; CDR2 reads YYEEEE. The CDR3 totals 13 residues. The V gene lost 4 bases and the J gene lost 2 bases, with 8 bases spanning the gap. CDR3 coding DNA: TGTGCCAGCAGCCTCGGGGACACAGATACGCAGTATTTT. Its protein is CASSLGDTDTQYF.

This clone has a single count. The J gene is TRBJ2-7, the V gene TRBV5-1; D gene uncertain. In germline, CDR1 is SGHRS, CDR2 YFSETQ. Trimming shortened V by 2 bases and J by 3 bases, and 15 bases separated the two germline ends. This CDR3 spans 15 amino acids. The CDR3: CASSFSEWVGYEQYF. In DNA, the CDR3 is TGCGCCAGCAGCTTTTCGGAGTGGGTCGGCTACGAGCAGTACTTC.

This chain connects TRBV21-1 to TRBJ2-2; the table's TRBD1 call for D was not verified on the DNA. TRBV21-1 is annotated as a pseudogene. The CDR3 loop spans 16 amino acids. In DNA, the CDR3 is TGTGCCAGCAGCAACCGGGACAGGGATAACACCGGGGAGCTGTTTTTT. This gives the protein CASSNRDRDNTGELFF.

The V call is TRBV12-3 or TRBV12-4, the J call TRBJ1-5; the match to TRBD1 covers 7 bases. The junction had 1 base not matched to a gene; V was cut back by 6 bases and J by 2 bases. This CDR3 contains 13 residues. The CDR3 loop reads CASRGTGNQPQHF. The CDR3 nucleotides are TGTGCCAGCAGAGGGACAGGCAATCAGCCCCAGCATTTT.

This clone appeared a single time. The chain couples TRBV5-5 to TRBJ2-1, with D tentatively TRBD2 (6 bases). The germline CDR1 and CDR2 sequences are SGHKS and YYEKEE (reference sequence). The ends were cut back, 4 bases at V and 0 bases at J, with 17 bases in the middle. CDR3 length: 17 residues. The CDR3 spells CASSQHALASSYNEQFF. As DNA, the CDR3 is TGTGCCAGCAGCCAGCATGCCCTAGCGAGCTCCTACAATGAGCAGTTCTTC.

The rearrangement joins TRBV6-1 to TRBJ2-4, with 7 bases that match TRBD2. V shed 1 base and J 9 bases; nucleotides not matched to a gene: 3. The germline V gene has CDR1 MNHNS and CDR2 SASEGT. CDR3 length: 13 amino acids. The CDR3 coding sequence is TGTGCCAGCAGTGAAGGGGGGAGGGGCATTCAGTACTTC. It encodes CASSEGGRGIQYF.

This rearrangement joins TRBV10-3 to TRBJ2-1; no firm D call. Looked up from germline, CDR1 is ENHRY and CDR2 is SYGVKD. V dropped 3 bases and J dropped 2 bases, with 11 bases sitting between them. The CDR3 is made up of 15 amino acids. CDR3 DNA sequence: TGTGCCATCAGTGACGGTAGCCCCACCTACAATGAGCAGTTCTTC. It yields the protein CAISDGSPTYNEQFF.